This T cell receptor beta chain derives from a study of technical replicates of blood from a handful of donors. V was clipped by 1 base and J by 3 bases; unmatched bases: 15. CDR1 and CDR2 from the germline V gene are LNHDA and SQIVND (reference sequence). This CDR3 is built from 19 residues. Method: immunoSEQ multiplex PCR; TCRdb's copy keeps in-frame clones and lacks some. The sample has roughly 14,000 clones; approximately 88% are singletons. The sequence was obtained from a human donor in good health. The source material was PBMCs. The chain couples TRBV19 to TRBJ1-5, with 7 positions matching TRBD1. CDR3 residues: CASSIVTRKTGLLNQPQHF. The CDR3, as DNA: TGTGCCAGTAGTATAGTTACGAGGAAGACAGGGCTCCTCAATCAGCCCCAGCATTTT. The full variable domain, its missing parts supplied by reference TRBV19 and TRBJ1-5, is DGGITQSPKYLFRKEGQNVTLSCEQNLNHDAMYWYRQDPGQGLRLIYYSQIVNDFQKGDIAEGYSVSREKKESFPLTVTSAQKNPTAFYLCASSIVTRKTGLLNQPQHFGDGTRLSIL.